This TCR beta chain appears in the sequencing data of a study of T-cell reconstitution after alpha-beta-depleted transplantation in children. Study observations and caveats: Expanded graft clones numbering several hundred reportedly gave rise to alpha-beta T cells about two months after transplant. T-cell numbers and diversity, one year after transplant, stemmed largely from T cells that were newly produced. Recipient T cells and thymic progenitors that survived gave rise to the high TCRbeta diversity observed at day 60 in some patients.

Germline values: CDR1 SGHRS, CDR2 YFSETQ. This CDR3 has 14 amino acids. With 4 bases removed from V and 7 bases from J, the gap between germline ends came to 14 bases. A library of TCRbeta sequences, prepared with unique molecular identifiers, was generated. A single record per CDR3 protein comes from TCRdb applying MiXCR to the PCR reads. The sample consists of fewer than 750,000 distinct CDR3 sequences, over 20% of them appearing once. Notes on this clonotype: What it recognizes is unknown.

This receptor was identified in a boy less than two years old with Wiskott-Aldrich syndrome, due to receive a stem cell transplant. V is TRBV5-1 and J is TRBJ1-4; tentatively, D is TRBD1 (5 bases). Source: PBMCs, taken before TCRalphabeta/CD19-depleted stem cell transplant. The CDR3 sequence: CASSNRGIGEKLFF. The CDR3 bases are TGCGCCAGCAGCAATCGGGGGATCGGTGAAAAACTGTTTTTT. Based on the CDR3 plus reference TRBV5-1 and TRBJ1-4, the full variable domain is KAGVTQTPRYLIKTRGQQVTLSCSPISGHRSVSWYQQTPGQGLQFLFEYFSETQRNKGNFPGRFSGRQFSNSRSEMNVSTLELGDSALYLCASSNRGIGEKLFFGSGTQLSVL.